This TCR beta chain was found in a study of T cells after yellow fever vaccination. In making TCR cDNA, 5'RACE template switching added a universal primer site and UMIs to it. Each CDR3 protein is one row after TCRdb ran MiXCR on the 5' RACE reads. This table has some 390,000 distinct CDR3 sequences, around 6.4% appearing once. Study conclusions and caveats: Clones from primary vaccination mostly reappeared after the booster (roughly 95% CD4, around 90% CD8). The secondary response peaked faster, at day 5 versus 15, but was weaker.

From germline, CDR1 is MGHRA and CDR2 YSYEKL. V shed 4 bases and J 2 bases; nucleotides not matched to a gene: 4. The CDR3 consists of 16 residues. The sample holds many counts of this clonotype. The antigen remains unidentified. This clonotype was sampled from a man younger than 40 who received the YFV17D yellow fever vaccine. The material sequenced was PBMCs, taken 5 days after the yellow fever booster vaccination. The J gene is TRBJ2-1, the V gene TRBV4-1, with 11 bases matching TRBD2. Here the CDR3 DNA reads TGCGCCAGCAGCCGTGGGACTAGCGGTACCTACAATGAGCAGTTCTTC. Translation: CASSRGTSGTYNEQFF.